Listed here are 25 T cell receptor beta chains from one sample, sequenced in a study of blood T cell repertoires in COVID-19 (TCRdb year 2020). Libraries were built with the immunoSEQ multiplex PCR assay. Entries here come from immuneACCESS through TCRdb and include only in-frame sequences with V and J called. Some clones fail to appear in such tables; in the studies checked, an unresolved V gene covers under half of the shortfall, and the cause of the remainder is unknown. Here the sample has about 290,000 clones; around 86% occur a single time. The ten largest clones add up to 1.5% to 2% of the sample. Sequencing was done on a sample of PBMCs or T cells enriched from blood (not recorded which). The receptors shown here come from a woman aged 40 to 50 who had recovered from COVID-19.

The chain uses TRBV7-9 and TRBJ1-5, with D perhaps TRBD1 (5 bases). Per the germline V gene, CDR1 is SEHNR and CDR2 is FQNEAQ (reference sequence). Trimming removed 4 bases from V and 1 base from J, with 14 bases in between. The CDR3 runs to 16 residues. For the CDR3, the DNA is TGTGCCAGCAGCTGGGGACTTGGCGGGAGCAATCAGCCCCAGCATTTT. Translated, it gives CASSWGLGGSNQPQHF.

The chain has TRBV28 and TRBJ1-2; no firm D call. The CDR3 totals 13 residues. Germline CDR1 and CDR2: MDHEN and SYDVKM. V was cut by 6 bases and J by 4 bases, with 12 bases left in between. The CDR3 DNA follows: TGTGCCAGCAGCCTGACCAGGTCCTATGGCTACACCTTC. This codes for CASSLTRSYGYTF.

The gene calls are TRBV7-8 and TRBJ1-2; 10 positions agree with TRBD1. This CDR3 has 17 residues. The ends lost 5 bases at V and 7 bases at J; junction bases unmatched: 16. Germline V gives CDR1 SGHVS, CDR2 FQNEAQ. This CDR3 reads CASSLSTGGGSLGGYTF. DNA of the CDR3: TGTGCCAGCAGCCTCTCGACAGGGGGCGGCAGCTTGGGTGGCTACACCTTC.

This rearrangement joins TRBV21-1 to TRBJ2-1; the table's D gene call, TRBD2, was not cross checked with the DNA. TRBV21-1 is a recognized pseudogene. The CDR3 totals 13 residues. CDR3 bases: TGTGCCAGCAGCCTTATACTGGGGGGTCCGCAGTTCTTC. Translated: CASSLILGGPQFF.

The chain combines TRBV28 with TRBJ2-7, with a weak D call TRBD1 (5 bases). The V gene lost 10 bases and the J gene lost 0 bases, with 13 bases spanning the gap. Germline V lookup: CDR1 MDHEN, CDR2 SYDVKM. The CDR3 totals 13 residues. CDR3 DNA: TGTGCCACCACCTGGGGCGGCTCCTACGAGCAGTACTTC. The encoded protein is CATTWGGSYEQYF.

The J gene is TRBJ2-3, the V gene TRBV2, with D maybe TRBD2 (5 bases). CDR1 is SNHLY, CDR2 FYNNEI, per germline. The length of the CDR3 is 12 residues. V lost 8 bases and J lost 2, with 8 bases in between. The CDR3 DNA reads as TGTGCCAGCCGGACTGACACAGATACGCAGTATTTT. It codes for CASRTDTDTQYF. Full variable domain (remainder filled in from reference TRBV2 and TRBJ2-3): EPEVTQTPSHQVTQMGQEVILRCVPISNHLYFYWYRQILGQKVEFLVSFYNNEISEKSEIFDDQFSVERPDGSNFTLKIRSTKLEDSAMYFCASRTDTDTQYFGPGTRLTVL.

The rearrangement uses TRBV6-4 and TRBJ1-5; no clear D. V was trimmed by 0 bases and J by 6 bases, leaving 12 bases between them. The germline CDR1 and CDR2 sequences are MRHNA and SNTAGT. The length of the CDR3 is 15 residues. The CDR3 DNA reads TGTGCCAGCAGTGACTCCGGGAGCGTCGGTCAGCCCCAGCATTTT. This sequence encodes CASSDSGSVGQPQHF.

The chain joins TRBV7-6 to TRBJ2-1; D not resolved. The CDR3 loop spans 11 amino acids. V gave up 5 bases and J gave up 6 bases, with 5 bases separating them. The V gene's germline CDR1 is SGHVS and CDR2 FNYEAQ. This CDR3 is CASSTINEQFF. In DNA, the CDR3 is TGTGCCAGCAGCACTATCAATGAGCAGTTCTTC.

This clone has a single count. CDR3 sequence (DNA): TGTGCCAGCAGCTCGAATATAGGACTAGCGGGAGGGCCAGTCACAGATACGCAGTATTTT. It is translated as CASSSNIGLAGGPVTDTQYF. J is TRBJ2-3 and V is TRBV13, with 15 bases aligning to TRBD2. There are 20 residues in the CDR3. V trimming: 4 bases; J trimming: 2 bases; junction bases outside the gene matches: 13. Germline-derived CDR1 and CDR2 are PRHDT and FYEKMQ (reference sequence).

This sequence joins TRBV6-2 or TRBV6-3 and TRBJ2-7; 10 nucleotides match TRBD2. Germline-derived CDR1 and CDR2 are MNHEY and SVGEGT. There are 17 residues in the CDR3. V dropped 0 bases and J dropped 4; count of bases not matched to a gene: 9. The CDR3: CASSYSKLAGNWYEQYF. DNA of the CDR3: TGTGCCAGCAGTTACTCGAAACTAGCGGGAAATTGGTACGAGCAGTACTTC.

This chain joins TRBV30 and TRBJ2-7; 10 bases line up with TRBD1. The V and J ends lost 4 bases and 5 bases, in that order; junction bases with no gene match: 5. This CDR3 is built from 13 residues. Germline CDR1 reads GTSNPN; CDR2 reads SVGIG (reference sequence). This chain's CDR3 is CAWTRQGADEQYF. CDR3 in DNA: TGTGCCTGGACTAGACAGGGGGCTGACGAGCAGTACTTC.

The chain recombines TRBV3-1 (or the pseudogene TRBV3-2) with TRBJ2-6; D is perhaps TRBD2 (5 bases). Germline CDR1 and CDR2: LGHDT and YNNKEL (reference sequence). V lost 3 bases and J lost 2, with 8 bases in between. The CDR3 totals 15 residues. The CDR3 DNA sequence: TGTGCCAGCAGCCATCCGGGGACTGGGGCCAACGTCCTGACTTTC. It codes for CASSHPGTGANVLTF.

This chain connects TRBV7-9 to TRBJ1-3; 7 nucleotides match TRBD1. After removal of 5 bases from V and 4 bases from J, the junction contained 5 bases not matched to a gene. The CDR3 length is 14 residues. CDR1 is SEHNR, CDR2 FQNEAQ, per germline (reference sequence). The CDR3, as DNA: TGTGCCAGCAGCCTTCGGGACAGAGGAAACACCATATATTTT. It codes for CASSLRDRGNTIYF.

This chain links TRBV19 with TRBJ2-6, with TRBD2 identical over 10 bases. V shed 6 bases, J shed 0 bases, and the junction held 2 bases outside the gene matches. The CDR3 runs to 16 residues. CDR1 is LNHDA, CDR2 SQIVND, per germline (reference sequence). CDR3 region: CASRASGGSGANVLTF. In DNA form, the CDR3 reads TGTGCCAGTAGGGCTAGCGGGGGCTCTGGGGCCAACGTCCTGACTTTC. Full variable domain (missing parts from reference TRBV19 and TRBJ2-6): DGGITQSPKYLFRKEGQNVTLSCEQNLNHDAMYWYRQDPGQGLRLIYYSQIVNDFQKGDIAEGYSVSREKKESFPLTVTSAQKNPTAFYLCASRASGGSGANVLTFGAGSRLTVL.

The chain combines TRBV5-1 with TRBJ1-5; 11 nucleotides match TRBD1. Germline V gives CDR1 SGHRS, CDR2 YFSETQ. The CDR3 is 16 residues long. The V and J ends lost 4 bases and 3 bases, in that order; junction bases with no gene match: 6. CDR3 nucleotide sequence: TGCGCCAGCAGCCCTGGGACAGGGGGACACAATCAGCCCCAGCATTTT. This codes for CASSPGTGGHNQPQHF.

The V gene is TRBV2, the J gene TRBJ2-2, with D tentatively TRBD2 (5 bases). V shed 5 bases and J shed 1 base, with 11 bases lying between them. In germline, CDR1 is SNHLY, CDR2 FYNNEI. The CDR3 contains 15 residues. Written as DNA, the CDR3 is TGTGCCAGCAGTCTTGACCGGGGGAACACCGGGGAGCTGTTTTTT. Translated, it gives CASSLDRGNTGELFF.

J is TRBJ2-2 and V is TRBV14, with 7 bases aligning to TRBD2. The junction had 5 bases not matched to a gene; V was cut back by 1 base and J by 0 bases. This CDR3 has 17 amino acids. Looked up from germline, CDR1 is SGHDN and CDR2 is FVKESK. CDR3 nucleotide sequence: TGTGCCAGCAGCCAAGCCCTAAGCGGGACGAACACCGGGGAGCTGTTTTTT. Its protein is CASSQALSGTNTGELFF.

This clone was detected once. The J gene is TRBJ2-7, the V gene TRBV14; 8 bases agree with TRBD1. The CDR3 sequence is 14 residues long. The germline gives CDR1 SGHDN, CDR2 FVKESK. The V segment lost 3 bases and the J segment 5 bases; nucleotides outside the gene matches: 6. The DNA for the CDR3 is TGTGCCAGCAGCCAGATCACAGGGGGGAACGAGCAGTACTTC. Translation: CASSQITGGNEQYF.

This rearrangement joins TRBV19 to TRBJ1-5; D is unclear. CDR3 length: 15 residues. The ends were cut back, 3 bases at V and 5 bases at J, with 14 bases in the middle. The germline CDR1 and CDR2 sequences are LNHDA and SQIVND (reference sequence). The CDR3 region has the DNA TGTGCCAGTAGTATTGATTGGAGGACTCATCAGCCCCAGCATTTT. Translation: CASSIDWRTHQPQHF.

The chain employs TRBV4-3 and TRBJ1-2; D perhaps matches TRBD1 (5 bases). V was shortened by 0 bases and J by 1 base, with 15 bases between the two germline ends. Germline CDR1 and CDR2: LGHNA and YSLEER. The CDR3 runs to 17 residues. The CDR3, as DNA: TGCGCCAGCAGCCAAGATCTCCCCTCAGGGATTAACTATGGCTACACCTTC. This gives the protein CASSQDLPSGINYGYTF.

The chain employs TRBV6-5 and TRBJ2-7; 9 bases are a match to TRBD1. The length of the CDR3 is 14 residues. V lost 7 bases and J lost 4; bases outside the gene matches: 8. The germline V gene has CDR1 MNHEY and CDR2 SVGAGI. In nucleotides, the CDR3 is TGTGCCAGCACCTCCGGACAGGGGCGATACGAGCAGTACTTC. As protein: CASTSGQGRYEQYF.

The V gene is TRBV29-1, the J gene TRBJ1-5, with D perhaps TRBD1 (5 bases). The ends were cut back, 6 bases at V and 5 bases at J, with 14 bases in the middle. The CDR3 runs 13 residues. From germline, CDR1 is SQVTM and CDR2 ANQGSEA. The CDR3 DNA reads as TGCAGCGTCCAAATGACAGTAGATCAGCCCCAGCATTTT. It codes for CSVQMTVDQPQHF.

This clone was detected once. The V call is TRBV6-5, the J call TRBJ1-1; D not certain. CDR1 is MNHEY and CDR2 is SVGAGI in the germline V gene. V lost 6 bases and J 3 bases, leaving 14 bases between the germline ends. The CDR3 contains 14 residues. The CDR3 region is CASSQTRWDTEAFF. The CDR3 DNA reads TGTGCCAGCAGCCAAACCAGGTGGGACACTGAAGCTTTCTTT.

The genes are TRBV5-1 and TRBJ1-2; 8 bases line up with TRBD1. The V gene's germline CDR1 is SGHRS and CDR2 YFSETQ. Trimming at V came to 4 bases and at J to 8 bases, leaving 16 bases not matched to a gene. The CDR3 has 16 amino acids. CDR3 sequence reads: CASSRSARQGQYGYTF. DNA for the CDR3: TGCGCCAGCAGCCGAAGCGCCAGACAGGGGCAATACGGCTACACCTTC.

As for this clone: A much more abundant neighbour one base away suggests this may be a read error. The J gene is TRBJ1-2, the V gene TRBV3-1 (or the pseudogene TRBV3-2); 8 nucleotides match TRBD1. The ends lost 1 base at V and 4 bases at J; junction bases unmatched: 2. CDR3 length: 14 residues. Germline CDR1 and CDR2: LGHDT and YNNKEL (reference sequence). CDR3 nucleotide sequence: TGTGCCAGCAGCCAAGGGACAGGGTCCTATGGCTACACCTTC. It specifies CASSQGTGSYGYTF.